The rows below give T cell receptor beta chains drawn from one sample of a study of cytomegalovirus exposure and HLA in healthy donors. Profiled with immunoSEQ multiplex PCR; TCRdb holds only in-frame clones, not every one. Found here are approximately 180,000 clones, about four fifths of them singletons; the top ten hold roughly 1.5%. The source material was PBMCs. The receptors were sampled from a woman in her fifties or sixties in good health and CMV-seronegative. CDR3s include the opening cysteine and the closing phenylalanine or tryptophan. Fields, in order: D gene, clone size, V gene, J gene, CDR3 DNA, CDR3 protein. D genes are given only for firm matches. The size field is filled for only some rows; it gives once, few, many or a size class.

NA	few	TRBV2	TRBJ1-1	TGTGCCAGCAGCGCCCAAAGCGGGGGATACACTGAAGCTTTCTTT	CASSAQSGGYTEAFF
NA	once	TRBV7-2	TRBJ2-7	TGTGCCAGCAGCGGGATTCGGCTAGCGGAGCAGTACTTC	CASSGIRLAEQYF
TRBD1	NA	TRBV30	TRBJ1-1	TGTGCCTGGAGAGCAGGGGTCACAGGGGGGAGCACTGAAGCTTTCTTT	CAWRAGVTGGSTEAFF
NA	NA	TRBV5-1	TRBJ2-1	TGCGCCAGCAGGCGGGGTTACAATGAGCAGTTCTTC	CASRRGYNEQFF
NA	NA	TRBV14	TRBJ2-1	TGTGCCAGCAGCCTCCGGACATTTGGGAATGAGCAGTTCTTC	CASSLRTFGNEQFF
TRBD2	few	TRBV4-3	TRBJ2-1	TGCGCCAGCAGCCTGACTAGCGGGAAGATGGAGCAGTTCTTC	CASSLTSGKMEQFF
NA	few	TRBV4-2	TRBJ2-7	TGTGCCAGCAGCCAAGTGGACAACGAGGCCTACGAGCAGTACTTC	CASSQVDNEAYEQYF
TRBD2	NA	TRBV6-5	TRBJ2-1	TGTGCCAGCAGTTACTCGAGGGTAGCGGGACGAGGCGAGCAGTTCTTC	CASSYSRVAGRGEQFF
TRBD2	NA	TRBV5-1	TRBJ2-3	TGCGCCAGCAGCTTCGGACTAGCGGGGACCTTCACAGATACGCAGTATTTT	CASSFGLAGTFTDTQYF
NA	NA	TRBV2	TRBJ2-7	TGTGCCAGCAGTGACAGTTCCTACGAGCAGTACTTC	CASSDSSYEQYF
NA	NA	TRBV7-9	TRBJ1-2	TGTGCCAGCAGCTTCACTTCCCGGGGTGTCTATGGCTACACCTTC	CASSFTSRGVYGYTF
TRBD1	NA	TRBV5-1	TRBJ2-7	TGCGCCAGCAGGTTCAAGCCGGGACAGGGGGCCGACGAGCAGTACTTC	CASRFKPGQGADEQYF
NA	few	TRBV6-5	TRBJ1-1	TGTGCCAGCACTAGAGGACGGTGGAGGGGCACTGAAGCTTTCTTT	CASTRGRWRGTEAFF
TRBD2	NA	TRBV2	TRBJ2-7	TGTGCCAGCATGGAGGGAGGACTAGTGGTTTCCTACGAGCAGTACTTC	CASMEGGLVVSYEQYF
NA	NA	TRBV7-8	TRBJ2-1	TGTGCCAGCACCCAGACTACCTACAATGAGCAGTTCTTC	CASTQTTYNEQFF
TRBD2	NA	TRBV4-2	TRBJ2-1	TGTGCCAGCAGCCAAGAAGCCCTTAGCGGGTCCTACAATGAGCAGTTCTTC	CASSQEALSGSYNEQFF
NA	few	TRBV7-2	TRBJ2-2	TGTGCCAGCAGCCGTAGAACCGGGGAGCTGTTTTTT	CASSRRTGELFF
TRBD1	NA	TRBV19	TRBJ1-2	TGTGCCAGTAGTGGGACAGTATACTATGGCTACACCTTC	CASSGTVYYGYTF
NA	NA	TRBV20-1	TRBJ1-2	TGCAGTGCTGAACCGCGCTATGGCTACACCTTC	CSAEPRYGYTF
NA	NA	TRBV14	TRBJ2-4	TGTGCCAGCAGCTGGGGCGGGGGCCTAGCCAAAAACATTCAGTACTTC	CASSWGGGLAKNIQYF
NA	NA	TRBV6-6	TRBJ2-5	TGTGCCAGCAGTTACTCACGGAGGCCCGGCGAGACCCAGTACTTC	CASSYSRRPGETQYF
TRBD1	NA	TRBV7-9	TRBJ2-4	TGTGCCAGCAGCCCTACTCTTGGACAGGAACCCAAAAACATTCAGTACTTC	CASSPTLGQEPKNIQYF
TRBD2	NA	TRBV5-4	TRBJ2-7	TGTGCCAGCAGCAAGACTAGCGGGAGGGCCACTTCCTACGAGCAGTACTTC	CASSKTSGRATSYEQYF
NA	NA	TRBV21-1	TRBJ2-7	TGTGCCAGCCAGAAAGGAGGAGCCCCCGACTACGAGCAGTACTTC	CASQKGGAPDYEQYF
NA	NA	TRBV5-1	TRBJ1-2	TGCGCCAGCAGCTTACAGGGAGCCTATGGCTACACCTTC	CASSLQGAYGYTF
TRBD1	NA	TRBV9	TRBJ1-1	TGTGCCAGCAGCGTAGGGCAGGGGGGGAACACTGAAGCTTTCTTT	CASSVGQGGNTEAFF
NA	NA	TRBV6-5	TRBJ2-1	TGTGCCAGCAGTTACTCGCGGGATTCCTACAATGAGCAGTTCTTC	CASSYSRDSYNEQFF
NA	once	TRBV7-7	TRBJ2-5	TGTGCTAGCAGCTTAGGGCTACCGGGACTTCAAGGGGAGACCCAGTACTTC	CASSLGLPGLQGETQYF
TRBD2	once	TRBV2	TRBJ2-3	TGTGCCAGCAGAGGGACTAGCGGAACAGATACGCAGTATTTT	CASRGTSGTDTQYF